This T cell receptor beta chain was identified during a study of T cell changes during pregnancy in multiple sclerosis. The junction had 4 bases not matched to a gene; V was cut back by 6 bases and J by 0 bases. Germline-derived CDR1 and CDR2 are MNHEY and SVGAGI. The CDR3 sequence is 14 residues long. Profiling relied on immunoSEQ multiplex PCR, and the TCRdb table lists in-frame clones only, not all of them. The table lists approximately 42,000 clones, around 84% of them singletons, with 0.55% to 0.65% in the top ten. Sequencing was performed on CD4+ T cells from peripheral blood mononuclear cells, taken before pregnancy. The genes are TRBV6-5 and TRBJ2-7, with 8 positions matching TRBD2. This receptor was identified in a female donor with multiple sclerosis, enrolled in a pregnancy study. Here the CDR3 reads CASRREVLSYEQYF. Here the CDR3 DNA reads TGTGCCAGCAGGCGGGAGGTCCTCTCCTACGAGCAGTACTTC.